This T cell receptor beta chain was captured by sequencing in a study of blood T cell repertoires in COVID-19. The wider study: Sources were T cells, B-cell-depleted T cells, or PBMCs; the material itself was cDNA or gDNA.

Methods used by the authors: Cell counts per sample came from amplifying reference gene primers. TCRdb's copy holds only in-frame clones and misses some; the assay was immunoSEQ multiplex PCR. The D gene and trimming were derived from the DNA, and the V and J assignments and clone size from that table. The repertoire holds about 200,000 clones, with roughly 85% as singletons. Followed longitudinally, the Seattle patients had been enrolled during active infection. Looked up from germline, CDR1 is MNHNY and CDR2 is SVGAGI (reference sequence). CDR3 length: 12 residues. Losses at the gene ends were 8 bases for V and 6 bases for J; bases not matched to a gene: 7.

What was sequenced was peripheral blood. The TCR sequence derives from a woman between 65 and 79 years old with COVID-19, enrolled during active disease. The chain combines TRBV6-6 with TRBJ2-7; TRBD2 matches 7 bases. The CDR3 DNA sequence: TGTGCCAGCGGACTAGTAGGGTCCGAGCAGTACTTC. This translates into CASGLVGSEQYF.